The sequence of this TCR beta chain was determined in a study of tumor and adjacent non-tumor tissue in lung cancer. Looking at the study overall: Histology: about twelve adenocarcinoma, a couple of squamous cell carcinoma, 1 small cell lung cancer. Stage I to III disease affected ten to eleven men and a handful of women aged about 31 to 80.

This sample's RNA came from whole unsorted tissue. Losses at the gene ends were 10 bases for V and 4 bases for J; bases not matched to a gene: 15. The CDR3 loop spans 16 amino acids. A modified ARM-PCR protocol with three rounds of nested PCR amplified TCRbeta. From the multiplex PCR reads, TCRdb called clonotypes with MiXCR, one entry per CDR3 protein. Among some 77,000 distinct CDR3 sequences listed, around two thirds were seen once. V gene TRBV12-3 or TRBV12-4 combines with J gene TRBJ2-7; TRBD1 aligns across 11 bases. The specimen was lung tumor tissue. The TCR originated in an older woman with non-small cell lung cancer. CDR3 residues: CATITGEDRGQYEQYF. Here the CDR3 DNA reads TGTGCCACCATCACAGGCGAGGACAGGGGGCAGTACGAGCAGTACTTC.